These 3 T cell receptor beta chains were sequenced from one sample in a study of Graves' ophthalmopathy and Graves' hyperthyroidism. TCR beta CDR3 regions were amplified from RNA transcripts. HTBI primers were employed in first-round RT-PCR, then a second-round multiplex PCR followed. TCRdb fed the multiplex PCR reads into MiXCR, producing one record per CDR3 protein. Of 680,000 or so distinct CDR3 sequences in the sample, 22% were seen once. Sequencing was performed on peripheral blood. These receptors came from a woman aged 18-35 years with stable Graves' hyperthyroidism. Some clones in this sample may be carry-over from other donors' samples.

The count of this clonotype is one. One end of the junction does not line up with germline, which may come from a read error. This chain connects TRBV6-5 to TRBJ2-2, with a tentative D call TRBD2 (6 bases). From germline, CDR1 is MNHEY and CDR2 SVGAGI. The CDR3 has 14 amino acids. The CDR3 reads CAISSDYHTGELFF. The CDR3 region has the DNA TGTGCCATCAGTTCGGACTATCACACCGGGGAGCTGTTTTTT.

CDR3 region: CASSPLTEGLREAFF. The CDR3 DNA is TGTGCCAGCTCACCACTGACAGAGGGGCTCAGGGAAGCTTTCTTT. J is TRBJ1-1 and V is TRBV18, with a tentative D call TRBD1 (5 bases). CDR1 is KGHSH, CDR2 LQKENI, per germline. Trimming removed 1 base from V and 8 bases from J, with 17 bases in between. This CDR3 is 15 amino acids long.

This clonotype has a handful of counts. Being one base from a much bigger clone, this may be a read error. The chain joins TRBV2 to TRBJ2-4; TRBD1 matches at 9 bases. The CDR3 is 16 residues long. Germline CDR1 reads SNHLY; CDR2 reads FYNNEI. This CDR3 reads CASSGTGSIAKNIKYF. DNA for the CDR3: TGTGCCAGCAGCGGGACAGGGTCGATAGCCAAAAACATTAAGTACTTC.